Relative to its sample, the clone carrying this T cell receptor (beta chain) is medium-sized. Antigen unknown. These data belong to a study of CD8 T cells in ankylosing spondylitis. Study-wide results and limits: The clones that were linked to disease were reported to be significantly enriched in matched synovial fluid samples from ankylosing spondylitis patients. Relatively scarce in peripheral blood, disease-linked clones were CD8+. A motif of roughly 8 highly homologous TCR beta variants was seen as apparently characteristic of ankylosing spondylitis blood.

Scientists made TCR beta libraries using quantitative 5'-RACE with molecular barcodes. TCRdb fed the 5' RACE reads into MiXCR, producing one record per CDR3 protein. The sample carries more than 150,000 distinct CDR3 sequences, roughly 20% recorded once. The CDR3 loop spans 14 amino acids. Trimming left V 5 bases short and J 0 bases short, with 8 bases between. In germline, CDR1 is MNHEY, CDR2 SVGEGT. This receptor was obtained from a male donor under 30 with ankylosing spondylitis or in good health (not recorded which). The rearrangement joins TRBV6-2 or TRBV6-3 to TRBJ2-1, with D unclear. Material for sequencing was blood, either unsorted or a sorted T cell fraction (not recorded which). CDR3 residues: CASSDIFSYNEQFF. The CDR3 bases are TGTGCCAGCAGTGACATATTCTCCTACAATGAGCAGTTCTTC.